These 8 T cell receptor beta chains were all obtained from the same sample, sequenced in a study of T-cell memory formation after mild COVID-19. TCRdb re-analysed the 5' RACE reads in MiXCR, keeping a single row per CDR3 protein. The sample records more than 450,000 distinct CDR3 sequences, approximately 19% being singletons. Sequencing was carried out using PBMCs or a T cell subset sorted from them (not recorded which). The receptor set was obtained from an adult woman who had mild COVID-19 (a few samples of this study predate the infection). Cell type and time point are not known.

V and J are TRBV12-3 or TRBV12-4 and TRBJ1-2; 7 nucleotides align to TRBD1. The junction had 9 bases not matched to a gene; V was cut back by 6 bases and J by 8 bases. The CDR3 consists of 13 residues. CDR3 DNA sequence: TGTGCCAGCAGACCAGGGGGAGGAATAGGCTACACCTTC. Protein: CASRPGGGIGYTF.

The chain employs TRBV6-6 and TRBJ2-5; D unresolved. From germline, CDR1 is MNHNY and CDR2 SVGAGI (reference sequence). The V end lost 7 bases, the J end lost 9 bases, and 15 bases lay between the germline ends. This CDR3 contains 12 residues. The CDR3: CASTTPGLPQYF. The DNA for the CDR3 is TGTGCCAGCACCACCCCGGGCCTGCCCCAGTACTTC.

The CDR3: CASSLVTGADEQFF. In DNA form, the CDR3 reads TGTGCCAGCAGCTTAGTTACAGGGGCCGATGAGCAGTTCTTC. The V and J genes are TRBV11-2 and TRBJ2-1; 7 bases are a match to TRBD1. The CDR3 spans 14 residues. J was trimmed by 8 bases and V by 1 base; bases with no gene match: 5. Germline V lookup: CDR1 SGHAT, CDR2 FQNNGV.

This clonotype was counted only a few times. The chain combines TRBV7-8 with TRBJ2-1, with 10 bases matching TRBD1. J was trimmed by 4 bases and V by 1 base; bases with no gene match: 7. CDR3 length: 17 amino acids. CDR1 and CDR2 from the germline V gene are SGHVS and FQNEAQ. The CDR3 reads CASSLEFRGQGYNEQFF. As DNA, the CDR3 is TGTGCCAGCAGCTTAGAGTTTAGGGGACAGGGGTACAATGAGCAGTTCTTC.

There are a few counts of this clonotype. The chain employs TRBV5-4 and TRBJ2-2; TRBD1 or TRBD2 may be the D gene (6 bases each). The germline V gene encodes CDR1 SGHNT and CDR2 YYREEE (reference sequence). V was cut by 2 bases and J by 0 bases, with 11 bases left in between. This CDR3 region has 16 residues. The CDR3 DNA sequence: TGTGCCAGCAGCTTTCGGGGGCCAGCGAACACCGGGGAGCTGTTTTTT. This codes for CASSFRGPANTGELFF.

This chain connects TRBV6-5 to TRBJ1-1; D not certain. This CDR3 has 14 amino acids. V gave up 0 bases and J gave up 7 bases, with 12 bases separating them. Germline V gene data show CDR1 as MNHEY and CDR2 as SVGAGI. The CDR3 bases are TGTGCCAGCAGTTACTCTCGCAGCCCTCGTGAAGCTTTCTTT. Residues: CASSYSRSPREAFF.

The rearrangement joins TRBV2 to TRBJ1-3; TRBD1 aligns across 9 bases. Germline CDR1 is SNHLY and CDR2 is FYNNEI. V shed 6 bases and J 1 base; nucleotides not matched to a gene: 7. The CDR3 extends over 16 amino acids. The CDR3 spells CASSRQGGLSGNTIYF. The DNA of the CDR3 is TGTGCCAGCAGCCGACAGGGGGGACTATCTGGAAACACCATATATTTT.

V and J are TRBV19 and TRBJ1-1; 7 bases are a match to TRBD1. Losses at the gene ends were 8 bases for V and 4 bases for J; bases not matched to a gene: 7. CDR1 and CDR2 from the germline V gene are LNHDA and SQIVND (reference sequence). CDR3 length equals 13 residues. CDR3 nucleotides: TGTGCCAGTGGGACAGCAAAAGGCACTGAAGCTTTCTTT. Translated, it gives CASGTAKGTEAFF. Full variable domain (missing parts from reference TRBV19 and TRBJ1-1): DGGITQSPKYLFRKEGQNVTLSCEQNLNHDAMYWYRQDPGQGLRLIYYSQIVNDFQKGDIAEGYSVSREKKESFPLTVTSAQKNPTAFYLCASGTAKGTEAFFGQGTRLTVV.